These 24 T cell receptor beta chains originate from one sample sequenced in a study of shared clonotypes between healthy human individuals. The naive CD8 population came from CD45RO-negative cells selected for CCR7, without terminally differentiated effector memory CD45RA+ cells. Sequencing was performed with immunoSEQ multiplex PCR; in TCRdb, only in-frame clones are kept and a portion is missing. The table has about 580,000 clones, roughly 98% seen once. Sequencing input: naive CD8+ T cells sorted from blood. These receptor sequences come from a man aged 30-40 years in good health.

The genes are TRBV7-6 and TRBJ2-7; 12 positions match TRBD2. The CDR3 loop spans 16 amino acids. The germline V gene has CDR1 SGHVS and CDR2 FNYEAQ. The V gene end was trimmed by 2 bases and the J gene end by 2 bases; junction bases not matched to a gene: 4. The CDR3 is CASSLPGLAGTYEQYF. In nucleotides, the CDR3 is TGTGCCAGCAGCTTACCAGGACTAGCGGGAACCTACGAGCAGTACTTC.

The chain combines TRBV27 with TRBJ1-5; no reliable D call. V gave up 2 bases and J gave up 5 bases, with 10 bases separating them. This CDR3 has 14 amino acids. Germline CDR1 and CDR2: MNHEY and SMNVEV (reference sequence). CDR3 in amino acids: CASSLGTAHQPQHF. Written as DNA, the CDR3 is TGTGCCAGCAGTTTAGGAACTGCCCATCAGCCCCAGCATTTT.

The rearrangement joins TRBV18 to TRBJ2-7; 8 bases are shared with TRBD1. Losses at the gene ends were 6 bases for V and 0 bases for J; bases not matched to a gene: 4. Germline V gene data show CDR1 as KGHSH and CDR2 as LQKENI. CDR3 length: 14 residues. CDR3 amino acids: CASSYTGGSYEQYF. In DNA, the CDR3 is TGTGCCAGCTCGTATACAGGGGGCTCCTACGAGCAGTACTTC.

The sample holds one count of this clone. CDR3 residues: CASSPGQGFVYEQYF. For the CDR3, the DNA is TGCGCCAGCAGCCCGGGGCAGGGGTTTGTCTACGAGCAGTACTTC. The gene calls are TRBV4-3 and TRBJ2-7, with a tentative D call TRBD1 (6 bases). Trimming removed 4 bases at V and 3 bases at J, with 16 bases between. The germline CDR1 and CDR2 sequences are LGHNA and YSLEER. The CDR3 has 15 residues.

The chain employs TRBV2 and TRBJ2-1; 7 positions agree with TRBD2. The CDR3 has 15 amino acids. V lost 6 bases to trimming and J lost 5 bases; unmatched junction nucleotides: 10. The germline CDR1 and CDR2 sequences are SNHLY and FYNNEI. CDR3 sequence reads: CASRGGSFMDNEQFF. In DNA, the CDR3 is TGTGCCAGCAGAGGCGGGAGCTTTATGGACAATGAGCAGTTCTTC.

The chain recombines TRBV11-3 with TRBJ2-7; no reliable D call. Germline CDR1 is SGHNT and CDR2 is YENEEA. The CDR3 extends over 12 amino acids. Trimming took 4 bases from V and 5 from J, leaving 9 bases between them. The CDR3 spells CASSYDGHEQYF. CDR3 DNA: TGTGCCAGCAGCTACGACGGCCACGAGCAGTACTTC.

The chain has TRBV18 and TRBJ2-1; 8 positions match TRBD2. V was pared by 8 bases and J by 6 bases, with 15 bases of the junction left unmatched. From germline, CDR1 is KGHSH and CDR2 LQKENI. CDR3 length: 16 amino acids. CDR3 amino acids: CASPKRNSGEGNEQFF. In DNA, the CDR3 is TGTGCCAGCCCAAAACGTAATAGCGGGGAGGGCAATGAGCAGTTCTTC.

This chain's CDR3 is CASSLAGSGRFF. The CDR3 DNA sequence: TGTGCCAGCAGCTTAGCGGGGAGCGGGAGGTTCTTC. The chain employs TRBV7-6 and TRBJ2-1, with TRBD2 matching 8 bases. Trimming removed 0 bases from V and 15 bases from J; junction bases left unmatched: 4. Looked up from germline, CDR1 is SGHVS and CDR2 is FNYEAQ. This CDR3 spans 12 amino acids.

The gene calls are TRBV29-1 and TRBJ2-1; 9 nucleotides agree with TRBD2. The V segment lost 4 bases and the J segment 1 base; nucleotides outside the gene matches: 2. Germline lookup yields CDR1 SQVTM and CDR2 ANQGSEA. This CDR3 comprises 14 residues. The CDR3 loop reads CSVGREGSYNEQFF. The CDR3 DNA sequence: TGCAGCGTTGGGCGGGAGGGGTCCTACAATGAGCAGTTCTTC.

The J gene is TRBJ2-1, the V gene TRBV7-9; tentatively, D is TRBD2 (6 bases). Trimming removed 0 bases at V and 4 bases at J, with 7 bases between. CDR1 SEHNR and CDR2 FQNEAQ come from the germline V gene (reference sequence). The CDR3 is made up of 14 amino acids. The CDR3 DNA sequence: TGTGCCAGCAGCTTAGCTAGCGGATACAATGAGCAGTTCTTC. Its translation is CASSLASGYNEQFF.

This chain connects TRBV14 to TRBJ1-4; the D is unclear. CDR1 is SGHDN and CDR2 is FVKESK in the germline V gene. Trimming shortened V by 4 bases and J by 0 bases, and 12 bases separated the two germline ends. The CDR3 runs to 16 residues. This chain's CDR3 is CASSPLDNPTNEKLFF. DNA for the CDR3: TGTGCCAGCAGCCCCCTGGATAATCCAACTAATGAAAAACTGTTTTTT.

J is TRBJ1-5 and V is TRBV28; TRBD1 matches 8 bases. The CDR3 totals 15 residues. Germline values: CDR1 MDHEN, CDR2 SYDVKM. The junction had 11 bases not matched to a gene; V was cut back by 7 bases and J by 6 bases. This CDR3 is CASTYTPGGGQPQHF. DNA for the CDR3: TGTGCCAGCACCTATACGCCAGGGGGCGGTCAGCCCCAGCATTTT.

DNA for the CDR3: TGTGCCAGAAGCCCCGACCCAGGGAGTACATACAATGAGCAGTTCTTC. Protein product: CARSPDPGSTYNEQFF. The gene calls are TRBV5-3 and TRBJ2-1; D could derive from TRBD1 or TRBD2 (5 bases each). TRBV5-3 is classed as an ORF, of uncertain function. Trimming shortened V by 4 bases and J by 4 bases, and 18 bases separated the two germline ends. This CDR3 spans 16 amino acids.

This clone was observed a single time. This sequence joins TRBV4-1 and TRBJ1-5; the D is unclear. V gave up 4 bases and J gave up 3 bases, with 13 bases separating them. The CDR3 contains 15 residues. Per germline, CDR1 MGHRA and CDR2 YSYEKL. The CDR3 is CASSPTASSNQPQHF. DNA for the CDR3: TGCGCCAGCAGCCCAACGGCCTCGTCCAATCAGCCCCAGCATTTT.

The chain couples TRBV27 to TRBJ1-2, with D perhaps matching TRBD1 (5 bases). Trimming left V 8 bases short and J 0 bases short, with 19 bases between. Per the germline V gene, CDR1 is MNHEY and CDR2 is SMNVEV (reference sequence). The length of the CDR3 is 16 residues. The CDR3 region has the DNA TGTGCCAGCCGCCCCCTAGGGGCAACCACTAACTATGGCTACACCTTC. This gives the protein CASRPLGATTNYGYTF.

V usage is TRBV15 and J usage is TRBJ2-7; no firm D call. Trimming took 5 bases from V and 4 from J, leaving 9 bases between them. From germline, CDR1 is LNHNV and CDR2 YYDKDF (reference sequence). This CDR3 has 12 amino acids. In DNA, the CDR3 is TGTGCCACCAGCGGGTTAGCATACGAGCAGTACTTC. Translation: CATSGLAYEQYF.

The rearrangement links TRBV4-1 to TRBJ2-7; 7 bases are a match to TRBD1. The CDR3 covers 15 residues. Losses at the gene ends were 3 bases for V and 2 bases for J; bases not matched to a gene: 7. Germline assignment: CDR1 MGHRA and CDR2 YSYEKL. Here the CDR3 DNA reads TGCGCCAGCAGCCACAGACGACAGGGTGCCTACGAGCAGTACTTC. Translating gives CASSHRRQGAYEQYF.

This chain uses TRBV7-6 with TRBJ1-2, with a weak D call TRBD1 (6 bases). CDR3 size: 15 residues. The V and J ends lost 2 bases and 3 bases respectively, with 13 bases between them. Germline V gene lookup returns CDR1 SGHVS and CDR2 FNYEAQ. CDR3 residues: CASSLTGALDYGYTF. As DNA, the CDR3 is TGTGCCAGCAGCTTAACGGGGGCGCTTGACTATGGCTACACCTTC.

The chain employs TRBV15 and TRBJ1-1; TRBD1 aligns across 8 bases. CDR3 size: 15 residues. Germline assignment: CDR1 LNHNV and CDR2 YYDKDF (reference sequence). Trimming took 0 bases from V and 4 from J; bases not matched to a gene: 4. The CDR3 protein is CATSRDRGLGTEAFF. The DNA for the CDR3 is TGTGCCACCAGCAGAGACAGGGGGCTCGGCACTGAAGCTTTCTTT.

The CDR3 region has the DNA TGTGCCACCTACGCCGGGCGGGACGAGGAGACCCAGTACTTC. Protein product: CATYAGRDEETQYF. The V and J genes are TRBV28 and TRBJ2-5; TRBD2 might be the D (6 bases). The V end was cut by 10 bases, the J end by 5 bases, with 20 bases between. The germline V gene has CDR1 MDHEN and CDR2 SYDVKM. CDR3 size: 14 residues.

In DNA form, the CDR3 reads TGTGCCAGCAGCTTGGCGGGACGCACTGAAGCTTTCTTT. Its translation is CASSLAGRTEAFF. The gene calls are TRBV11-1 and TRBJ1-1; weak D call: TRBD1 (5 bases). Between the trimmed V and J ends, which lost 3 bases and 4 bases, there was a span of 9 bases. CDR1 is SGHAT and CDR2 is FQDESV in the germline V gene (reference sequence). The CDR3 length is 13 residues.

With respect to this clone: Additional DNA sequences in this sample encode the identical CDR3. The chain uses TRBV27 and TRBJ2-1; perhaps TRBD1 as D (6 bases). With 8 bases removed from V and 0 bases from J, the gap between germline ends came to 8 bases. The CDR3 length is 13 residues. The germline V gene has CDR1 MNHEY and CDR2 SMNVEV (reference sequence). In DNA, the CDR3 is TGTGCCAGCGGCAGGGGCTCCTACAATGAGCAGTTCTTC. As protein: CASGRGSYNEQFF.

The chain employs TRBV19 and TRBJ1-1; D possibly corresponds to TRBD1 (5 bases). The V end lost 2 bases, the J end lost 7 bases, and 8 bases lay between the germline ends. The CDR3 is made up of 12 amino acids. From germline, CDR1 is LNHDA and CDR2 SQIVND (reference sequence). CDR3 protein: CASSIQGFEAFF. The DNA of the CDR3 is TGTGCCAGTAGTATACAGGGCTTTGAAGCTTTCTTT. The full variable domain, its missing parts supplied by reference TRBV19 and TRBJ1-1, is DGGITQSPKYLFRKEGQNVTLSCEQNLNHDAMYWYRQDPGQGLRLIYYSQIVNDFQKGDIAEGYSVSREKKESFPLTVTSAQKNPTAFYLCASSIQGFEAFFGQGTRLTVV.

J is TRBJ2-7 and V is TRBV25-1; TRBD2 is a possible D gene (7 bases). The germline V and J ends were trimmed by 4 bases and 2 bases, with 12 bases remaining between them. CDR1 and CDR2 from the germline V gene are MGHDK and SYGVNS. The CDR3 runs 14 residues. The CDR3, as DNA: TGTGCCAGCAGTGTGGGGGGGGCGGCCTACGAGCAGTACTTC. This gives the protein CASSVGGAAYEQYF.